The 30 T cell receptor beta chains reported below all come from one sample, sequenced in a study of blood T cell repertoires in COVID-19 (TCRdb year 2020). The library was produced with the immunoSEQ multiplex PCR assay. Drawn from immuneACCESS, this table holds only the in-frame rearrangements with V and J called that TCRdb kept. Clones are partly lost; checked studies trace under half to an unresolved V gene and leave the rest unexplained. Present in this sample are roughly 220,000 clones, around four fifths of which were seen just once. About 15% of the sample is held by the ten biggest clonotypes. Material: PBMCs or T cells enriched from blood (not recorded which). The source is a man aged 40-50 years who had recovered from COVID-19.

The V call is TRBV7-3, the J call TRBJ2-4, with 11 bases fitting TRBD1. Germline values: CDR1 SGHTA, CDR2 FQGTGA. This CDR3 has 17 amino acids. The V segment lost 5 bases and the J segment 2 bases; nucleotides outside the gene matches: 8. The CDR3 nucleotides read TGTGCCAGCAGCGCACCCGGGACAGGGGGTCCCAAAAACATTCAGTACTTC. It yields the protein CASSAPGTGGPKNIQYF.

This clone was detected only a few times. This sample includes further DNA sequences coding for the same CDR3. The chain has TRBV28 and TRBJ1-6; no definite D call. The V gene's germline CDR1 is MDHEN and CDR2 SYDVKM. The CDR3 spans 14 residues. Trimming removed 5 bases from V and 0 bases from J, with 5 bases in between. The CDR3 DNA is TGTGCCAGCAGTCTGAGCTCCTATAATTCACCCCTCCACTTT. Its translation is CASSLSSYNSPLHF. The variable domain in full, with the rest retrieved from reference TRBV28 and TRBJ1-6, is DVKVTQSSRYLVKRTGEKVFLECVQDMDHENMFWYRQDPGLGLRLIYFSYDVKMKEKGDIPEGYSVSREKKERFSLILESASTNQTSMYLCASSLSSYNSPLHFGNGTRLTVT.

The chain uses TRBV24-1 and TRBJ1-2; weak D call: TRBD1 (5 bases). Germline assignment: CDR1 KGHDR and CDR2 SFDVKD. V was pared by 4 bases and J by 6 bases, with 14 bases between. This CDR3 contains 14 residues. For the CDR3, the DNA is TGTGCCACCAGTGACTCCAGGGTTGGCAATGGCTACACCTTC. Translating gives CATSDSRVGNGYTF.

This chain uses TRBV13 with TRBJ2-7, with unresolved D. Trimming removed 1 base from V and 4 bases from J, with 5 bases in between. The CDR3 totals 12 residues. Per the germline V gene, CDR1 is PRHDT and CDR2 is FYEKMQ (reference sequence). The CDR3 reads CASSLASYEQYF. CDR3 nucleotide sequence: TGTGCCAGCAGCTTAGCCTCTTACGAGCAGTACTTC.

This clone has a handful of counts. The chain links TRBV13 to TRBJ2-7; perhaps TRBD1 as D (6 bases). The germline V and J ends were trimmed by 10 bases and 0 bases, with 10 bases remaining between them. Germline CDR1 is PRHDT and CDR2 is FYEKMQ (reference sequence). This CDR3 contains 12 residues. The CDR3 DNA reads TGTGCCATTCACAGGGTCTCCTACGAGCAGTACTTC. It yields the protein CAIHRVSYEQYF.

The chain couples TRBV5-8 to TRBJ2-5; 11 nucleotides agree with TRBD1. The CDR3 totals 14 residues. The germline V gene has CDR1 SGHTS and CDR2 YDEGEE. V lost 3 bases to trimming and J lost 5 bases; unmatched junction nucleotides: 3. This CDR3 reads CASSWTGGDETQYF. CDR3 nucleotide sequence: TGTGCCAGCAGCTGGACAGGGGGCGATGAGACCCAGTACTTC.

This clone showed up just a few times. Different DNA sequences within this sample yield the same CDR3. The V gene is TRBV7-8, the J gene TRBJ1-1; tentatively, D is TRBD1 (5 bases). Germline lookup yields CDR1 SGHVS and CDR2 FQNEAQ. With 1 base removed from V and 2 bases from J, the gap between germline ends came to 8 bases. The CDR3 has 14 amino acids. The CDR3, as DNA: TGTGCCAGCAGCTTAGTCGGGGGTAACACTGAAGCTTTCTTT. This gives the protein CASSLVGGNTEAFF.

This chain connects TRBV10-3 to TRBJ2-7, with 7 bases identical to TRBD1. The germline V gene encodes CDR1 ENHRY and CDR2 SYGVKD. This CDR3 has 14 amino acids. Trimming cost V 0 bases and J 2 bases; bases outside gene matches: 1. This CDR3 is CAISESRGTYEQYF. CDR3 bases: TGTGCCATCAGTGAGTCCAGGGGGACCTACGAGCAGTACTTC.

The chain employs TRBV5-1 and TRBJ2-1, with TRBD2 matching 11 bases. The CDR3 loop spans 18 amino acids. Germline lookup yields CDR1 SGHRS and CDR2 YFSETQ. The trim removed 2 bases at V and 0 bases at J, leaving 7 bases unmatched. The chain's CDR3 is CASSFDPTSGSSYNEQFF. CDR3 sequence (DNA): TGCGCCAGCAGCTTCGACCCCACTAGCGGGAGCTCCTACAATGAGCAGTTCTTC.

The chain employs TRBV7-2 and TRBJ2-7; D is unclear. Germline values: CDR1 SGHTA, CDR2 FQGNSA. With 0 bases removed from V and 0 bases from J, the gap between germline ends came to 6 bases. This CDR3 spans 14 amino acids. CDR3 loop: CASSLAASSYEQYF. The CDR3 DNA sequence: TGTGCCAGCAGCTTAGCGGCCAGCTCCTACGAGCAGTACTTC.

The CDR3 region is CASMVGPTRGQPQHF. The DNA for the CDR3 is TGTGCCTCTATGGTAGGGCCGACCCGCGGGCAGCCCCAGCATTTT. The chain uses TRBV7-2 and TRBJ1-5, with unresolved D. V was pared by 11 bases and J by 7 bases, with 24 bases between. The germline gives CDR1 SGHTA, CDR2 FQGNSA. The CDR3 is 15 residues long.

The J gene is TRBJ1-2, the V gene TRBV5-5; 7 nucleotides line up with TRBD1. V lost 6 bases and J lost 5; bases outside the gene matches: 16. Germline CDR1 reads SGHKS; CDR2 reads YYEKEE (reference sequence). The CDR3 consists of 16 residues. The CDR3 spells CASNPGGTQPFYGYTF. CDR3 bases: TGTGCCAGCAACCCAGGGGGAACTCAGCCCTTTTATGGCTACACCTTC.

The chain joins TRBV27 to TRBJ1-3, with a weak D call TRBD1 (5 bases). CDR1 and CDR2 from the germline V gene are MNHEY and SMNVEV (reference sequence). This CDR3 region has 15 residues. Trimming removed 6 bases from V and 0 bases from J, with 12 bases in between. The CDR3 DNA reads as TGTGCCAGCAGCCGGGGGACGAACTCTGGAAACACCATATATTTT. Protein: CASSRGTNSGNTIYF.

This clone came up a few times. The CDR3 bases are TGTGCCAGCAGTGGACAGGGGGCAAACTCTGGAAACACCATATATTTT. This translates into CASSGQGANSGNTIYF. J is TRBJ1-3 and V is TRBV6-1; TRBD1 agrees at 10 bases. V was clipped by 4 bases and J by 0 bases; unmatched bases: 3. Germline values: CDR1 MNHNS, CDR2 SASEGT. CDR3 length equals 16 residues.

The chain carries TRBV21-1 and TRBJ2-1; the D segment call TRBD1 is taken from the table without a DNA check. TRBV21-1 is shown as a pseudogene. The CDR3 totals 16 residues. DNA for the CDR3: TGTGCCAGCAGCACCCGGACAGAGCCTGGATTCAATGAGCAGTTCTTC. Its translation is CASSTRTEPGFNEQFF.

This clone turned up a few times. The chain has TRBV18 and TRBJ2-2, with D tentatively TRBD2 (5 bases). From germline, CDR1 is KGHSH and CDR2 LQKENI. The CDR3 runs to 12 residues. V lost 6 bases and J lost 6, with 8 bases in between. The CDR3 DNA is TGTGCCAGCTCCACTAGGGCCGGGGAGCTGTTTTTT. Its translation: CASSTRAGELFF.

The genes are TRBV11-2 and TRBJ1-1; perhaps TRBD1 as D (5 bases). Per germline, CDR1 SGHAT and CDR2 FQNNGV. V lost 5 bases, J lost 3 bases, and 10 bases lay in between. This CDR3 has 13 amino acids. DNA for the CDR3: TGTGCCAGCAGCCAAGACAGAGACACTGAAGCTTTCTTT. Amino acid sequence: CASSQDRDTEAFF. Full variable domain (outside the CDR3, taken from reference TRBV11-2 and TRBJ1-1): EAGVAQSPRYKIIEKRQSVAFWCNPISGHATLYWYQQILGQGPKLLIQFQNNGVVDDSQLPKDRFSAERLKGVDSTLKIQPAKLEDSAVYLCASSQDRDTEAFFGQGTRLTVV.

This clone came up once. The same CDR3 arises from other DNA sequences in this sample as well. The J gene is TRBJ1-5, the V gene TRBV28, with 8 bases matching TRBD1. The V gene's germline CDR1 is MDHEN and CDR2 SYDVKM. The CDR3 loop spans 16 amino acids. With 6 bases clipped from V and 1 base from J, the junction kept 8 bases outside the gene matches. CDR3 DNA: TGTGCCAGCAGCCCGGACAGGGCGCGAAGCAATCAGCCCCAGCATTTT. Translated: CASSPDRARSNQPQHF.

The chain couples TRBV12-3 or TRBV12-4 to TRBJ1-2; TRBD1 matches 7 bases. The CDR3 length is 13 residues. The V and J ends lost 5 bases and 3 bases, in that order; junction bases with no gene match: 3. The CDR3 is CASSVGTDYGYTF. As DNA, the CDR3 is TGTGCCAGCAGTGTTGGGACAGACTATGGCTACACCTTC.

The V call is TRBV19, the J call TRBJ2-2; D might be TRBD2 (5 bases). Per germline, CDR1 LNHDA and CDR2 SQIVND (reference sequence). With 6 bases removed from V and 4 bases from J, the gap between germline ends came to 9 bases. This CDR3 has 13 residues. CDR3 sequence (DNA): TGTGCCAGTAGACTAGGGAGCACCGGGGAGCTGTTTTTT. This encodes CASRLGSTGELFF.

The chain employs TRBV5-1 and TRBJ1-1; TRBD1 is a possible D gene (6 bases). The CDR3 length is 16 residues. Trimming removed 0 bases at V and 4 bases at J, with 16 bases between. CDR1 SGHRS and CDR2 YFSETQ come from the germline V gene. This CDR3 is CASSLGDTTAGTEAFF. CDR3 DNA sequence: TGCGCCAGCAGCTTGGGGGACACAACCGCGGGCACTGAAGCTTTCTTT.

The chain carries TRBV7-8 and TRBJ2-1; 9 bases are shared with TRBD2. The V gene's germline CDR1 is SGHVS and CDR2 FQNEAQ. The CDR3 covers 15 residues. V dropped 7 bases and J dropped 2; count of bases not matched to a gene: 6. CDR3 nucleotide sequence: TGTGCCAGCACCGCGGGGGGGGGTACCTACAATGAGCAGTTCTTC. This codes for CASTAGGGTYNEQFF.

This sequence joins TRBV29-1 and TRBJ1-5; 9 nucleotides match TRBD1. Looked up from germline, CDR1 is SQVTM and CDR2 is ANQGSEA. V was pared by 4 bases and J by 4 bases, with 2 bases of the junction left unmatched. The CDR3 is 13 amino acids. The CDR3 coding sequence is TGCAGCGTTGGGGACAGGGAGAATCAGCCCCAGCATTTT. Translating it yields CSVGDRENQPQHF.

This chain uses TRBV30 with TRBJ2-6; D might be TRBD1 (6 bases). This CDR3 has 13 amino acids. Germline CDR1 and CDR2: GTSNPN and SVGIG (reference sequence). The germline V and J ends were trimmed by 6 bases and 7 bases, with 13 bases remaining between them. CDR3 loop: CACIQGPANVLTF. The DNA for the CDR3 is TGTGCCTGCATCCAGGGGCCAGCCAACGTCCTGACTTTC.

The gene calls are TRBV11-3 and TRBJ2-7; 7 bases map to TRBD2. The CDR3 extends over 13 amino acids. CDR1 is SGHNT, CDR2 YENEEA, per germline. J was trimmed by 2 bases and V by 3 bases; bases with no gene match: 1. The CDR3 spells CASSLGGTYEQYF. In nucleotides, the CDR3 is TGTGCCAGCAGCTTGGGGGGGACCTACGAGCAGTACTTC.

The rearrangement links TRBV18 to TRBJ1-2; 12 nucleotides agree with TRBD1. This CDR3 is 15 amino acids long. Unmatched junction bases numbered 3, after V lost 3 bases and J lost 4 bases. CDR1 is KGHSH, CDR2 LQKENI, per germline. The DNA of the CDR3 is TGTGCCAGCTCACCCGGGACAGGGGGCGGCTATGGCTACACCTTC. Its protein product is CASSPGTGGGYGYTF.

V usage is TRBV10-3 and J usage is TRBJ2-7, with 9 bases fitting TRBD1. V shed 2 bases, J shed 3 bases, and the junction held 5 bases outside the gene matches. This CDR3 comprises 15 residues. Germline CDR1 and CDR2: ENHRY and SYGVKD. Here the CDR3 reads CAISEEDRGNYEQYF. As DNA, the CDR3 is TGTGCCATCAGTGAGGAGGACAGGGGTAACTACGAGCAGTACTTC.

The rearrangement links TRBV14 to TRBJ2-1; 8 bases fit TRBD2. The length of the CDR3 is 12 residues. With 4 bases clipped from V and 13 bases from J, the junction kept 6 bases outside the gene matches. CDR1 SGHDN and CDR2 FVKESK come from the germline V gene. The CDR3 region has the DNA TGTGCCAGCAGCCGGAGCGGGAGTAGTCAGTTCTTC. This gives the protein CASSRSGSSQFF.

The rearrangement uses TRBV5-1 and TRBJ2-5; TRBD2 matches at 14 bases. This CDR3 is 15 amino acids long. J gave up 4 bases and V 5 bases, and 4 bases lay outside the gene matches. Germline V gene sequence: CDR1 SGHRS, CDR2 YFSETQ. The CDR3 sequence: CASRAGTSGGETQYF. In DNA, the CDR3 is TGCGCCAGCAGGGCCGGGACTAGCGGGGGAGAGACCCAGTACTTC.

The chain uses TRBV2 and TRBJ1-4; 11 nucleotides line up with TRBD1. After removal of 6 bases from V and 2 bases from J, the junction contained 2 bases not matched to a gene. From germline, CDR1 is SNHLY and CDR2 FYNNEI. The length of the CDR3 is 15 residues. The CDR3 sequence is CASSRDRGTNEKLFF. CDR3 bases: TGTGCCAGCAGCCGGGACAGGGGGACTAATGAAAAACTGTTTTTT.